These 7 T cell receptor beta chains came from one sample sequenced in a study of PD-L1 blockade in urothelial cancer. Clones were read by immunoSEQ multiplex PCR, and TCRdb kept only the in-frame ones, dropping some. In the table there are 70,000 or so clones, around four fifths of which are singletons. The source was PBMCs, collected around atezolizumab (anti-PD-L1) treatment. The receptors shown here come from a man in his 70s with urothelial cancer.

This chain uses TRBV14 with TRBJ2-7; perhaps TRBD1 as D (5 bases). V lost 1 base to trimming and J lost 1 base, with 14 bases between them. Germline CDR1 SGHDN, CDR2 FVKESK. The CDR3 loop spans 16 amino acids. The CDR3 region has the DNA TGTGCCAGCAGCCAAGGTCCAGGGTCGGTTTCCTACGAGCAGTACTTC. This translates into CASSQGPGSVSYEQYF. Combining the CDR3 with reference TRBV14 and TRBJ2-7 gives the whole variable domain EAGVTQFPSHSVIEKGQTVTLRCDPISGHDNLYWYRRVMGKEIKFLLHFVKESKQDESGMPNNRFLAERTGGTYSTLKVQPAELEDSGVYFCASSQGPGSVSYEQYFGPGTRLTVT.

The J gene is TRBJ2-2, the V gene TRBV5-1; D gene ambiguous. Trimming stripped 0 bases from V and 1 base from J, with 7 bases between. The CDR3 consists of 15 residues. Per the germline V gene, CDR1 is SGHRS and CDR2 is YFSETQ. CDR3 nucleotide sequence: TGCGCCAGCAGCTTGGATGGGCAGAACACCGGGGAGCTGTTTTTT. Translation: CASSLDGQNTGELFF.

The table lists this clone with a few counts. The rearrangement joins TRBV2 to TRBJ2-7; 7 bases line up with TRBD1. Germline lookup yields CDR1 SNHLY and CDR2 FYNNEI. The CDR3 has 14 residues. V gave up 4 bases and J gave up 1 base; unmatched junction bases: 4. Here the CDR3 reads CASSGPGQSYEQYF. Written as DNA, the CDR3 is TGTGCCAGCAGTGGACCGGGACAGTCCTACGAGCAGTACTTC. The whole variable domain, filled in from reference TRBV2 and TRBJ2-7, reads EPEVTQTPSHQVTQMGQEVILRCVPISNHLYFYWYRQILGQKVEFLVSFYNNEISEKSEIFDDQFSVERPDGSNFTLKIRSTKLEDSAMYFCASSGPGQSYEQYFGPGTRLTVT.

This clone was counted between two and nine times. This rearrangement joins TRBV20-1 to TRBJ1-1; D call uncertain. Trimming cost V 1 base and J 6 bases, with 6 bases left between them. Germline V lookup: CDR1 DFQATT, CDR2 SNEGSKA (reference sequence). The CDR3 spans 11 residues. The CDR3 protein is CSARGYSEAFF. CDR3 DNA: TGCAGTGCTAGAGGGTACTCTGAAGCTTTCTTT.

The chain couples TRBV7-6 to TRBJ1-4; weak D call: TRBD1 (6 bases). The CDR3 covers 15 residues. Germline CDR1 and CDR2: SGHVS and FNYEAQ. V was trimmed by 1 base and J by 7 bases, leaving 13 bases between them. CDR3 protein: CASSLGTQGGEKLFF. The CDR3 DNA sequence: TGTGCCAGCAGCTTAGGAACACAGGGCGGTGAAAAACTGTTTTTT.

J is TRBJ2-3 and V is TRBV15; D perhaps matches TRBD2 (5 bases). The V and J ends lost 2 bases and 11 bases respectively, with 20 bases between them. The CDR3 runs to 15 residues. Germline CDR1 is LNHNV and CDR2 is YYDKDF (reference sequence). The CDR3, as DNA: TGTGCCACCAGCAGATCCATACTCGATCGGGAAAAGCAGTATTTT. Amino acids: CATSRSILDREKQYF.

The rearrangement uses TRBV5-4 and TRBJ2-5, with 7 bases fitting TRBD1. The V segment lost 4 bases and the J segment 4 bases; nucleotides outside the gene matches: 7. CDR1 is SGHNT, CDR2 YYREEE, per germline (reference sequence). CDR3 length equals 14 residues. The CDR3: CASSLIDRVETQYF. DNA for the CDR3: TGTGCCAGCAGCCTTATTGACAGGGTAGAGACCCAGTACTTC.